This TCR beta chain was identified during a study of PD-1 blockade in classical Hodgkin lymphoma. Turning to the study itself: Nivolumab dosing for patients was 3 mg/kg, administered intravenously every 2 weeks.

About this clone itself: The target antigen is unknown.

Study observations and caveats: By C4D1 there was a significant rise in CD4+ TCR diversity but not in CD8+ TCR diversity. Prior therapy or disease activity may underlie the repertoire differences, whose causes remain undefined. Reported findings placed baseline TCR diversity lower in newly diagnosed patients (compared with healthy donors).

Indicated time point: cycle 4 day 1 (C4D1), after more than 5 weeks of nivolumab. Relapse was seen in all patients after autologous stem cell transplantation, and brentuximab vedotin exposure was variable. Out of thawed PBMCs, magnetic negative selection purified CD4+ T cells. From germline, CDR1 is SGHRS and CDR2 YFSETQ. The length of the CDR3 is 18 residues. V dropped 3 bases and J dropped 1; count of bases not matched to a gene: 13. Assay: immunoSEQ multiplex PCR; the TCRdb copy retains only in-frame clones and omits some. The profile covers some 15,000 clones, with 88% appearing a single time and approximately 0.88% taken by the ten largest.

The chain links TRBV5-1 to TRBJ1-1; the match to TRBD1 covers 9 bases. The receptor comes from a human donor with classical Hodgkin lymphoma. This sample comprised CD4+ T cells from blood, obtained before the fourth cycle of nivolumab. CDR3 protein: CASSSRQGEYSRNTEAFF. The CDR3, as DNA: TGCGCCAGCAGCTCTAGACAGGGGGAATATTCTCGGAACACTGAAGCTTTCTTT.